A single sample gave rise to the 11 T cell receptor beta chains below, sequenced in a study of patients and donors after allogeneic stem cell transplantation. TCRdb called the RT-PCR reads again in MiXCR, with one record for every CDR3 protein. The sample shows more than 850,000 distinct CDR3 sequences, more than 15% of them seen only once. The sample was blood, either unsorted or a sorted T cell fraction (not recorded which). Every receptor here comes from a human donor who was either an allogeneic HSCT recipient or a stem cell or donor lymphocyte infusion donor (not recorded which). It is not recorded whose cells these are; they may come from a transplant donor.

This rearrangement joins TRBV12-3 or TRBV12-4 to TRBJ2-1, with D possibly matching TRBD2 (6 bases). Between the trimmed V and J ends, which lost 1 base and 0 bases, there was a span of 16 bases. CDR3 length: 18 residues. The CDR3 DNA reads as TGTGCCAGCAGTTTAGGGAGTAGCGGAGAGAGCTCCTACAATGAGCAGTTCTTC. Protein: CASSLGSSGESSYNEQFF.

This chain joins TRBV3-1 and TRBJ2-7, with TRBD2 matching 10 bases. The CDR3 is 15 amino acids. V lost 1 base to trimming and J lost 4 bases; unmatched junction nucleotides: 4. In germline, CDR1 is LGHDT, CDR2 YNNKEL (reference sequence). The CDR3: CASSQVASGSYEQYF. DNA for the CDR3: TGTGCCAGCAGCCAAGTCGCTAGCGGGAGTTACGAGCAGTACTTC.

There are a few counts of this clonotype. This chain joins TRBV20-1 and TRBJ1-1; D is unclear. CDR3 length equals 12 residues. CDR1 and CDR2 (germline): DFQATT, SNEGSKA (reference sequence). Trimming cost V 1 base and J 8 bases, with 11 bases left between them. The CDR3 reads CSARVRAGEAFF. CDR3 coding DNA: TGCAGTGCTAGAGTTAGGGCGGGGGAAGCTTTCTTT.

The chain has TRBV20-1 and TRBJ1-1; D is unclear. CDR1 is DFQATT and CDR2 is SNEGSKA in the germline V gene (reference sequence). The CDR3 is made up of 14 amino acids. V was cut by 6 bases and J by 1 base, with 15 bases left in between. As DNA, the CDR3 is TGCAGTGCCTTTGGGGAGGGCCCGAACACTGAAGCTTTCTTT. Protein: CSAFGEGPNTEAFF.

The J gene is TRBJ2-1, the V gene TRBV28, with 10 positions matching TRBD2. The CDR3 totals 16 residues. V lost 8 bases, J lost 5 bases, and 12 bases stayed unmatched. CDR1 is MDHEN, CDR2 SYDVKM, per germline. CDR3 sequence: CASGPAGLAENNEQFF. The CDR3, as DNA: TGTGCCAGCGGCCCTGCCGGACTAGCGGAAAACAATGAGCAGTTCTTC.

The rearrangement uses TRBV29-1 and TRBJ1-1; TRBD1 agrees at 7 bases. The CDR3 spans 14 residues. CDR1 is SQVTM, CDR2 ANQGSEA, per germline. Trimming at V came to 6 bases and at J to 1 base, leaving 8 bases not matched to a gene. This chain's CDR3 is CSVQGGRQNTEAFF. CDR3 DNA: TGCAGCGTCCAGGGGGGCAGACAGAACACTGAAGCTTTCTTT.

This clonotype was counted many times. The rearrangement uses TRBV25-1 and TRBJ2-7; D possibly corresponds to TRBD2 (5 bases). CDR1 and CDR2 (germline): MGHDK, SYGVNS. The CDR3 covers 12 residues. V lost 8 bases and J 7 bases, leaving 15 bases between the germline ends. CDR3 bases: TGTGCCAGCCGTTTGGGAGTGGGTGAGCAGTACTTC. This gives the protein CASRLGVGEQYF.

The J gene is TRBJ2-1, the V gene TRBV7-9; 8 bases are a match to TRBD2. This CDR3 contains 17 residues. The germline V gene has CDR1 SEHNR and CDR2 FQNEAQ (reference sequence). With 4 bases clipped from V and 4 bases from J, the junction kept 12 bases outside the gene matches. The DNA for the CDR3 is TGTGCCAGCAGCTCCCTTATAGGGACTAGGGATTACAATGAGCAGTTCTTC. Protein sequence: CASSSLIGTRDYNEQFF.

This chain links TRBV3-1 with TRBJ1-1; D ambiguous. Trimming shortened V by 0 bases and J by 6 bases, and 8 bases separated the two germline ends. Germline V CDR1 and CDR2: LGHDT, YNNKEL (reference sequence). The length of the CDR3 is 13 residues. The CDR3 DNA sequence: TGTGCCAGCAGCCAAGAGGGCATTCCTGAAGCTTTCTTT. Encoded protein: CASSQEGIPEAFF.

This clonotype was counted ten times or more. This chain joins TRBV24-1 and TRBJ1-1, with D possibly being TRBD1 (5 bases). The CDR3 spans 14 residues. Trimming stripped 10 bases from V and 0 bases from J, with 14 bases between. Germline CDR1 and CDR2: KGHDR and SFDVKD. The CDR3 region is CATRGDGLNTEAFF. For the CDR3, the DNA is TGTGCCACAAGAGGGGACGGACTGAACACTGAAGCTTTCTTT.

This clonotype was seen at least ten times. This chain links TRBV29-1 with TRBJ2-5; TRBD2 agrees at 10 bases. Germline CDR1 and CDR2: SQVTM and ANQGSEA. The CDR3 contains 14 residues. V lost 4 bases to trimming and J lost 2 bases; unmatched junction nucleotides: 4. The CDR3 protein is CSVVSGRDQETQYF. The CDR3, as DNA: TGCAGCGTTGTCAGCGGGAGGGATCAAGAGACCCAGTACTTC.